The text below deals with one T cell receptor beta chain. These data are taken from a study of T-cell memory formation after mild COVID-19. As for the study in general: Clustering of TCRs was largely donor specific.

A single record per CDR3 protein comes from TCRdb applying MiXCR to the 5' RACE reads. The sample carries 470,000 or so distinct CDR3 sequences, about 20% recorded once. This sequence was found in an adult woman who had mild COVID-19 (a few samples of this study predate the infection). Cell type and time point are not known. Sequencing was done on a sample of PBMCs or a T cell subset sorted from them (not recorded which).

In DNA, the CDR3 is TGCGCCAGCAGCCCGGGGGACCTCACGAACACCGGGGAGCTGTTTTTT. Its translation is CASSPGDLTNTGELFF. The chain couples TRBV5-1 to TRBJ2-2, with D perhaps TRBD2 (6 bases). This CDR3 has 16 amino acids. V was trimmed by 4 bases and J by 0 bases, leaving 13 bases between them. Germline CDR1 reads SGHRS; CDR2 reads YFSETQ.